These 2 T cell receptor beta chains came from one sample sequenced in a study of control samples from healthy donors and cancer patients. Produced via immunoSEQ multiplex PCR; TCRdb's table is partial and in-frame only. This sample has roughly 100,000 clones; around nine tenths occur once, and the top ten carry 13% to 15%. What was sequenced was blood. These receptors originate from a man in his thirties or forties in good health.

The V call is TRBV28, the J call TRBJ2-7; possibly TRBD1 for D (6 bases). CDR1 is MDHEN and CDR2 is SYDVKM in the germline V gene. The CDR3 spans 16 residues. Trimming cost V 6 bases and J 0 bases, with 18 bases left between them. The DNA of the CDR3 is TGTGCCAGCAGCTCCCTGGGGGCCGCCAGCTCCTACGAGCAGTACTTC. Translating it yields CASSSLGAASSYEQYF.

J is TRBJ2-3 and V is TRBV6-2 or TRBV6-3; TRBD2 matches 8 bases. Trimming took 2 bases from V and 5 from J; bases not matched to a gene: 18. The CDR3 length is 19 residues. CDR1 is MNHEY and CDR2 is SVGEGT in the germline V gene. The CDR3, as DNA: TGTGCCAGCAGTTACGCCTCGTCGTCGGTAGCGGGATTAAGAGATACGCAGTATTTT. Translation: CASSYASSSVAGLRDTQYF.